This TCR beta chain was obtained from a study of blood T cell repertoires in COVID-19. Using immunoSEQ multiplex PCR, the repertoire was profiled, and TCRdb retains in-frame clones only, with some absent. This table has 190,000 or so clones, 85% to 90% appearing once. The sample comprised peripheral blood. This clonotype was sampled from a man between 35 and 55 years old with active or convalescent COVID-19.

The CDR3 DNA sequence: TGCAGTGCTAGTCGGGGGGCGCAGGGAAACACCATATATTTT. It specifies CSASRGAQGNTIYF. The rearrangement links TRBV20-1 to TRBJ1-3, with D possibly matching TRBD1 (6 bases). Trimming left V 3 bases short and J 4 bases short, with 13 bases between. This CDR3 is 14 amino acids long. Germline loops: CDR1 DFQATT, CDR2 SNEGSKA (reference sequence).